This note documents a single T cell receptor beta chain sequence. The CDR3 runs 15 residues. Germline-derived CDR1 and CDR2 are SGHDT and YYEEEE. The V end was cut by 1 base, the J end by 6 bases, with 17 bases between. This sample is drawn from a study of blood T cell repertoires in COVID-19. Measured with immunoSEQ multiplex PCR; TCRdb has only the in-frame clones, and not every one. The sample records 22,000 or so clones, around 89% being singletons. This clonotype was obtained from a woman aged 60-70 years with active COVID-19. Source material: peripheral blood. This chain uses TRBV5-6 with TRBJ2-7, with D possibly being TRBD2 (6 bases). The CDR3 DNA reads as TGTGCCAGCAGCTTGCTCAGGAGGGGTCCCGGCGAGCAGTACTTC. This translates into CASSLLRRGPGEQYF. Drawing the rest from reference TRBV5-6 and TRBJ2-7, the complete variable domain is DAGVTQSPTHLIKTRGQQVTLRCSPKSGHDTVSWYQQALGQGPQFIFQYYEEEERQRGNFPDRFSGHQFPNYSSELNVNALLLGDSALYLCASSLLRRGPGEQYFGPGTRLTVT.